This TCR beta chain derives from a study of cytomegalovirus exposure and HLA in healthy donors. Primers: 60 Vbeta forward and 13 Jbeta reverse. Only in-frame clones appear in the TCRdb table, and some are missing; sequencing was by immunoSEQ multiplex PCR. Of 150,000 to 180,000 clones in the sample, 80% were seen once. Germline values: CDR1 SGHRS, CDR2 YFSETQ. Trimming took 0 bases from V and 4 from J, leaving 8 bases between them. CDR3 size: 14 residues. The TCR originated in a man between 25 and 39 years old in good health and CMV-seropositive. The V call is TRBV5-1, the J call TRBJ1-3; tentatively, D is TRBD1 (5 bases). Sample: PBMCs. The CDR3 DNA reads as TGCGCCAGCAGCTTGGCAGGGTACGGAAACACCATATATTTT. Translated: CASSLAGYGNTIYF.